The sequence of this T cell receptor beta chain was determined in a study of cytomegalovirus exposure and HLA in healthy donors. This clone showed up just a few times. PCR employed 60 Vbeta and 13 Jbeta primers. Sequencing was performed with immunoSEQ multiplex PCR; in TCRdb, only in-frame clones are kept and a portion is missing. The table records around 190,000 clones, 65% to 85% of them present only once. The sample consisted of PBMCs. This clonotype was sampled from a female donor in good health and CMV-seronegative.

CDR3 sequence (DNA): TGTGCCAGTAGTGGACGGGAAAGCGTTAACTATGGCTACACCTTC. It codes for CASSGRESVNYGYTF. J is TRBJ1-2 and V is TRBV19; no definite D call. Trimming pared 5 bases from V and 1 base from J, leaving 14 bases between. Germline CDR1 and CDR2: LNHDA and SQIVND (reference sequence). This CDR3 region has 15 residues.